This T cell receptor (beta chain) is from a study of T cells in localized non-small cell lung cancer. This clone has only one observation. The trim removed 0 bases at V and 4 bases at J, leaving 3 bases unmatched. The CDR3 runs 14 residues. CDR1 SGHRS and CDR2 YFSETQ come from the germline V gene. The protocol was immunoSEQ multiplex PCR, while the TCRdb copy is restricted to in-frame clones and leaves out a portion. The data hold around 26,000 clones, with roughly 80% observed a single time. Sequencing used peripheral blood, obtained before any cancer treatment. The J gene is TRBJ1-2, the V gene TRBV5-1; the match to TRBD1 covers 7 bases. This clonotype originated in a man aged 35 to 70 with stage III squamous cell lung carcinoma. CDR3 sequence reads: CASSLEGTAYGYTF. The DNA for the CDR3 is TGCGCCAGCAGCTTGGAGGGGACAGCCTATGGCTACACCTTC. Full variable domain (remainder filled in from reference TRBV5-1 and TRBJ1-2): KAGVTQTPRYLIKTRGQQVTLSCSPISGHRSVSWYQQTPGQGLQFLFEYFSETQRNKGNFPGRFSGRQFSNSRSEMNVSTLELGDSALYLCASSLEGTAYGYTFGSGTRLTVV.